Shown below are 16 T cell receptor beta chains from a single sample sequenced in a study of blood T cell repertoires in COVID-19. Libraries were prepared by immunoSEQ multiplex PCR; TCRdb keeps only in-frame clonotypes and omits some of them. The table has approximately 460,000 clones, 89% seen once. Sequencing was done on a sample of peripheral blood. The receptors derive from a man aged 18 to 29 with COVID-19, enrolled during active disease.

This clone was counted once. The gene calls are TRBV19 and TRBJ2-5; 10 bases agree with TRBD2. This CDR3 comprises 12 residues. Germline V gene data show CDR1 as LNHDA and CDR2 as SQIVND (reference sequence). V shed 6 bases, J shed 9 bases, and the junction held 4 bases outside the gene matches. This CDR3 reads CASRSGRGAQYF. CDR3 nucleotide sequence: TGTGCCAGTAGAAGCGGGAGGGGGGCCCAGTACTTC.

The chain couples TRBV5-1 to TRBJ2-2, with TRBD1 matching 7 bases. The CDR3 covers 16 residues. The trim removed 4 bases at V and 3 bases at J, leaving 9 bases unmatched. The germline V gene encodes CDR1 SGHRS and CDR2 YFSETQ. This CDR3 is CASSLLKGADTGELFF. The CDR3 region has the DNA TGCGCCAGCAGCCTTTTAAAGGGGGCCGACACCGGGGAGCTGTTTTTT. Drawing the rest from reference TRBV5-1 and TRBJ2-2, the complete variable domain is KAGVTQTPRYLIKTRGQQVTLSCSPISGHRSVSWYQQTPGQGLQFLFEYFSETQRNKGNFPGRFSGRQFSNSRSEMNVSTLELGDSALYLCASSLLKGADTGELFFGEGSRLTVL.

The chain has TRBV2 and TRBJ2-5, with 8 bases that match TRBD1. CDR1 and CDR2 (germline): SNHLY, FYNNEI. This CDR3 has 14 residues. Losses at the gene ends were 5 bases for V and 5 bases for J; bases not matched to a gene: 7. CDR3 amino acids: CASSWTGRFETQYF. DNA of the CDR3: TGTGCCAGCAGTTGGACAGGGAGGTTCGAGACCCAGTACTTC.

Here the CDR3 reads CATSRGRTAPSYTF. The CDR3 DNA reads TGTGCCACCAGCAGGGGAAGGACAGCGCCTTCCTACACCTTC. V usage is TRBV15 and J usage is TRBJ1-2; possible D gene TRBD1, 6 bases. V lost 3 bases to trimming and J lost 10 bases, with 18 bases between them. This CDR3 has 14 amino acids. From germline, CDR1 is LNHNV and CDR2 YYDKDF (reference sequence). Drawing the rest from reference TRBV15 and TRBJ1-2, the complete variable domain is DAMVIQNPRYQVTQFGKPVTLSCSQTLNHNVMYWYQQKSSQAPKLLFHYYDKDFNNEADTPDNFQSRRPNTSFCFLDIRSPGLGDTAMYLCATSRGRTAPSYTFGSGTRLTVV.

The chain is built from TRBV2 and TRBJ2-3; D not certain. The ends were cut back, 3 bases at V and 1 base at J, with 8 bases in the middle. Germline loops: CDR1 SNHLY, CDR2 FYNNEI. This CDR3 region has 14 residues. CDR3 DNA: TGTGCCAGCAGTGACAGGTCCCGCACAGATACGCAGTATTTT. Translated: CASSDRSRTDTQYF.

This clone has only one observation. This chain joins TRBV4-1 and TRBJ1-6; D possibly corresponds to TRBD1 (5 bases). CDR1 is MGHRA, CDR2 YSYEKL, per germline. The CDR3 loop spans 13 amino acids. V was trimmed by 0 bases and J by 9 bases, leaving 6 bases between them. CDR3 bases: TGCGCCAGCAGCCAAGACAGGGTTTCACCCCTCCACTTT. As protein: CASSQDRVSPLHF.

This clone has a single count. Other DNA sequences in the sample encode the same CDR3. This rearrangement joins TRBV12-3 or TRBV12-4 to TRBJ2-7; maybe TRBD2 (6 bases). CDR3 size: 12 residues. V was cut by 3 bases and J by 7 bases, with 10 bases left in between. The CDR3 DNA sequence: TGTGCCAGCAGTTTGGCAGGGAGGGAGCAGTACTTC. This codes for CASSLAGREQYF.

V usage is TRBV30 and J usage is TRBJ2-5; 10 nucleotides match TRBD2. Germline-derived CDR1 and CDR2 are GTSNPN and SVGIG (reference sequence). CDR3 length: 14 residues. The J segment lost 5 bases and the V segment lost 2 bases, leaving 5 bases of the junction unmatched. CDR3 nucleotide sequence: TGTGCCTGGAGTAAAGCGGGAGGGAGGGAGACCCAGTACTTC. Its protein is CAWSKAGGRETQYF.

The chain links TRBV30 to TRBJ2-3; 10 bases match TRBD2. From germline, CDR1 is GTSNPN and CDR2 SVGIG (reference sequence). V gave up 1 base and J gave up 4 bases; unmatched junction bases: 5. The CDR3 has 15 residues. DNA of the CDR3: TGTGCCTGGAGTGAGCTAGCGGGAGCGGCAGATACGCAGTATTTT. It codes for CAWSELAGAADTQYF.

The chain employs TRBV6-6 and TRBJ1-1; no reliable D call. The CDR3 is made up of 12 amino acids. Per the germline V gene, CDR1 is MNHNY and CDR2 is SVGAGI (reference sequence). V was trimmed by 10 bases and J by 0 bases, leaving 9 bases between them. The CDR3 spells CATGSLNTEAFF. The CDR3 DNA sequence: TGTGCCACCGGGAGTTTGAACACTGAAGCTTTCTTT.

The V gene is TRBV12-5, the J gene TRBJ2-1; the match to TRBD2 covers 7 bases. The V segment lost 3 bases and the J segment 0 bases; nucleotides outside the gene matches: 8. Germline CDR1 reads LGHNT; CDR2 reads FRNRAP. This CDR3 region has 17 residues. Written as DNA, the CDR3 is TGTGCTAGTGGTTTATGGAGCGGGGCAAACTCCTACAATGAGCAGTTCTTC. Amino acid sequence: CASGLWSGANSYNEQFF.

The CDR3 spells CASSQGEQATGNTIYF. The DNA for the CDR3 is TGTGCCAGCAGCCAAGGCGAACAGGCTACTGGAAACACCATATATTTT. J is TRBJ1-3 and V is TRBV3-1 (or the pseudogene TRBV3-2), with D possibly TRBD1 on 5 matching bases. The CDR3 has 16 residues. Looked up from germline, CDR1 is LGHDT and CDR2 is YNNKEL (reference sequence). The V end lost 1 base, the J end lost 2 bases, and 12 bases lay between the germline ends.

In DNA, the CDR3 is TGTGCCAGCAGTACCACAGTTAGCAATCAGCCCCAGCATTTT. Protein: CASSTTVSNQPQHF. The gene calls are TRBV28 and TRBJ1-5, with D unresolved. Germline V gives CDR1 MDHEN, CDR2 SYDVKM. V was pared by 5 bases and J by 0 bases, with 8 bases between. The CDR3 length is 14 residues.

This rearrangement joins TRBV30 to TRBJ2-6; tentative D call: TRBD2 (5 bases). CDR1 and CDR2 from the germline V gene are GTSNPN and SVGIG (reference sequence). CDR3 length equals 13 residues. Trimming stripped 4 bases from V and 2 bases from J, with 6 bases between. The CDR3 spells CAWKLAGANVLTF. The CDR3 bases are TGTGCCTGGAAACTAGCTGGGGCCAACGTCCTGACTTTC.

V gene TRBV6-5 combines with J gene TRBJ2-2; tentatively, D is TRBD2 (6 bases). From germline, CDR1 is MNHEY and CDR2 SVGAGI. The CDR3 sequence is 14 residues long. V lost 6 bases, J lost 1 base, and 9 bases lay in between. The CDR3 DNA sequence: TGTGCCAGCAGAACGGGACTGAACACCGGGGAGCTGTTTTTT. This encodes CASRTGLNTGELFF.

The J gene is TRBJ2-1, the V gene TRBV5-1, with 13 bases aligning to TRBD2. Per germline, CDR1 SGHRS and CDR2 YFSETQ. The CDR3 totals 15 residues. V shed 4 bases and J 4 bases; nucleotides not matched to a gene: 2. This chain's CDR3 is CASSPTSGRYNEQFF. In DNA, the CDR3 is TGCGCCAGCAGCCCGACTAGCGGGAGGTACAATGAGCAGTTCTTC. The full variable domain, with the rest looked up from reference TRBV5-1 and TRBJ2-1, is KAGVTQTPRYLIKTRGQQVTLSCSPISGHRSVSWYQQTPGQGLQFLFEYFSETQRNKGNFPGRFSGRQFSNSRSEMNVSTLELGDSALYLCASSPTSGRYNEQFFGPGTRLTVL.